Listed here is a single T cell receptor (beta chain). RNA in amounts of about 0.45 to 1 ug was reverse transcribed with random hexamers. Across 54 Vbeta and 13 Jbeta, immunoSEQ multiplex PCR amplified TCR beta CDR3. Each CDR3 protein gets one entry after TCRdb re-called the immunoSEQ multiplex PCR reads with MiXCR. This sample yields some 240,000 distinct CDR3 sequences, of which almost 97% are seen a single time; around 0.1% belongs to the top ten. This CDR3 contains 14 residues. Trimming left V 2 bases short and J 8 bases short, with 12 bases between. The germline CDR1 and CDR2 sequences are MDHEN and SYDVKM. This sample is part of a study of CD8 T cells in Susac syndrome. The wider study: Among sequenced Susac syndrome patients, over five had active disease and eight were in remission.

Negative isolation yielded the CD8+ and CD4+ T cells, while FACS enriched the TEMRA cells. The sample consisted of CD4+ T cells from PBMCs. The sequence derives from a human donor with Susac syndrome. The chain has TRBV28 and TRBJ1-4; D ambiguous. The CDR3, as DNA: TGTGCCAGCAGTTTAAATCGAGGAGAGGAAAAACTGTTTTTT. It encodes CASSLNRGEEKLFF.